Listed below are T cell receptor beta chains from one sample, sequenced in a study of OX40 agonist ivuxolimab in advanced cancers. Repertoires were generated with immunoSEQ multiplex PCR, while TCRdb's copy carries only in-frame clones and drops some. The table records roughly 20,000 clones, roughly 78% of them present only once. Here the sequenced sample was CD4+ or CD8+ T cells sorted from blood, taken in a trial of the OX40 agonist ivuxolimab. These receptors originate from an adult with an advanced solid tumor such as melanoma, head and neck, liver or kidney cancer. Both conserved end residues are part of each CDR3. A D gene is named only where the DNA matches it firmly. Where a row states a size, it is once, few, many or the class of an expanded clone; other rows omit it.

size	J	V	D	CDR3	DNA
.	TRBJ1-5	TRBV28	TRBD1	CASSLGFRGRQPQHF	TGTGCCAGCAGTTTAGGGTTTAGGGGGCGGCAGCCCCAGCATTTT
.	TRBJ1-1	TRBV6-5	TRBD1	CASSYRTGTGDPEAFF	TGTGCCAGCAGTTACCGGACCGGGACAGGGGACCCTGAAGCTTTCTTT
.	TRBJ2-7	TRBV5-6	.	CASNLWGLHEQYF	TGTGCCAGCAACCTTTGGGGGCTCCACGAGCAGTACTTC
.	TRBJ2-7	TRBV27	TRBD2	CASTLLAGGIYEQYF	TGTGCCAGCACTCTACTAGCGGGGGGAATCTACGAGCAGTACTTC
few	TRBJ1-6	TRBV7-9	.	CASSFPGRDNSPLHF	TGTGCCAGCAGCTTCCCGGGACGGGATAATTCACCCCTCCACTTT
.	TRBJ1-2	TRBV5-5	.	CASSGTGTPFYGYTF	TGTGCCAGCAGCGGAACCGGGACCCCCTTTTATGGCTACACCTTC
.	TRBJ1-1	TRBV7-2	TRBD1	CASSSDRGSAFF	TGTGCCAGCAGCTCGGACAGGGGTAGTGCTTTCTTT
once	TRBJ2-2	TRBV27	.	CASSLFAFSGASTGELFF	TGTGCCAGCAGTTTATTCGCCTTCTCGGGGGCCTCCACCGGGGAGCTGTTTTTT
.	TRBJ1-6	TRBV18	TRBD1	CASSPPPGGSPLHF	TGTGCCAGCTCACCACCGCCAGGGGGGTCACCCCTCCACTTT
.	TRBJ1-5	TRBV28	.	CASSPRFGGSQPQHF	TGTGCCAGCAGCCCCCGTTTCGGAGGTAGCCAGCCCCAGCATTTT
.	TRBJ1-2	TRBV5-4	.	CASSSGGVVYGYTF	TGTGCCAGCAGCTCTGGTGGGGTCGTCTATGGCTACACCTTC
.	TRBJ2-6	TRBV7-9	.	CASSLRVSGANVLTF	TGTGCCAGCAGCTTAAGGGTGTCTGGGGCCAACGTCCTGACTTTC
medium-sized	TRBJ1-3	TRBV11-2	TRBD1	CASSFGDSYPSGNTIYF	TGTGCCAGCAGCTTTGGGGACAGCTATCCCTCTGGAAACACCATATATTTT
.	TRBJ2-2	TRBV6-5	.	CASSYALSGGELFF	TGTGCCAGCAGTTACGCCCTTTCCGGGGGGGAGCTGTTTTTT
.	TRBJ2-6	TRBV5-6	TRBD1	CASSFGTGYSGANVLTF	TGTGCCAGCAGCTTCGGGACAGGGTACTCTGGGGCCAACGTCCTGACTTTC
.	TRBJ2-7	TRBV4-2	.	CASSRHREMGTYEQYF	TGTGCCAGCAGCCGCCACAGGGAAATGGGAACCTACGAGCAGTACTTC
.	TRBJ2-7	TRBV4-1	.	CASSQGYGVAEQYF	TGCGCCAGCAGCCAGGGCTATGGGGTGGCCGAGCAGTACTTC
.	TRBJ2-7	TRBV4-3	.	CASSQSLVSYEQYF	TGCGCCAGCAGCCAATCTCTGGTCTCCTACGAGCAGTACTTC
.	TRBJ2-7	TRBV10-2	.	CASSFGEGGASYEQYF	TGCGCCAGCAGTTTCGGTGAGGGCGGGGCCTCCTACGAGCAGTACTTC
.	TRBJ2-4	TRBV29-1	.	CSVSGDSGRENIQYF	TGCAGCGTTTCTGGGGACTCGGGTCGGGAAAACATTCAGTACTTC
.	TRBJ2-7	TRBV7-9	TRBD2	CASSPPLAGGAYEQYF	TGTGCCAGCAGCCCGCCCTTAGCGGGGGGGGCCTACGAGCAGTACTTC
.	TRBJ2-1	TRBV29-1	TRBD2	CSEGTSGGEQFF	TGCAGCGAGGGGACTAGCGGGGGAGAGCAGTTCTTC
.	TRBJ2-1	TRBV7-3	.	CASSPPGSPYNEQFF	TGTGCCAGCAGCCCCCCCGGGAGCCCTTACAATGAGCAGTTCTTC
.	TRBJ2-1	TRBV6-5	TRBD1	CASSRRGQGINEQFF	TGTGCCAGCAGCCGAAGAGGACAGGGGATCAATGAGCAGTTCTTC
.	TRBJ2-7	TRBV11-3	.	CASSPLDKVYEQYF	TGTGCCAGCAGCCCCCTTGACAAAGTCTACGAGCAGTACTTC
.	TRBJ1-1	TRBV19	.	CASSTRIHRNTEAFF	TGTGCCAGTAGTACCCGGATACACCGGAACACTGAAGCTTTCTTT
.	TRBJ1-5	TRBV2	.	CASSTYQLTQHF	TGTGCCAGCAGTACTTACCAGTTAACCCAGCATTTT
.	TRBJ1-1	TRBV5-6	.	CASGIGNTEAFF	TGTGCCAGCGGGATCGGGAACACTGAAGCTTTCTTT
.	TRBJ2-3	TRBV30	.	CAWSIVGRIIDTQYF	TGTGCCTGGAGCATTGTCGGACGCATAATTGATACGCAGTATTTT
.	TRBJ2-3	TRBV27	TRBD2	CASTQRGTSTDTQYF	TGTGCCAGCACTCAGCGGGGGACTAGCACAGATACGCAGTATTTT
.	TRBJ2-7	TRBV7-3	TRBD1	CASSLRTGGIDEQYF	TGTGCCAGCAGCTTAAGGACAGGGGGCATCGACGAGCAGTACTTC
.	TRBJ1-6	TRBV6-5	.	CASRWVIASSPLHF	TGTGCCAGCAGATGGGTAATCGCCAGTTCACCCCTCCACTTT
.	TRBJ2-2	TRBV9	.	CASSVAIFAGELFF	TGTGCCAGCAGCGTAGCGATCTTTGCCGGGGAGCTGTTTTTT
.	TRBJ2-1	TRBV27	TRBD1	CASSLSTGENEQFF	TGTGCCAGCAGTTTGTCCACAGGGGAGAATGAGCAGTTCTTC
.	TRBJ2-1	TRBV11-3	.	CASSSDNEQFF	TGTGCCAGCAGCTCGGACAATGAGCAGTTCTTC
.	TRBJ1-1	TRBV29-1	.	CSGRDSITEAFF	TGCAGCGGCCGGGACTCTATAACTGAAGCTTTCTTT
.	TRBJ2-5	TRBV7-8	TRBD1	CASSVGQGEFQETQYF	TGTGCCAGCAGCGTGGGGCAGGGGGAATTTCAAGAGACCCAGTACTTC
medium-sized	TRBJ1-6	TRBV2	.	CASLGGYNSPLHF	TGTGCCAGCTTAGGGGGCTATAATTCACCCCTCCACTTT
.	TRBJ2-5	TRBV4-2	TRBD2	CASSQERGGQETQYF	TGTGCCAGCAGCCAAGAGCGGGGGGGCCAAGAGACCCAGTACTTC
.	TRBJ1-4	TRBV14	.	CASSQDWGGREKLFF	TGTGCCAGCAGCCAAGATTGGGGGGGCAGGGAAAAACTGTTTTTT
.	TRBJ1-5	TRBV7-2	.	CASSLPFEPQHF	TGTGCCAGCAGCTTACCCTTTGAACCCCAGCATTTT
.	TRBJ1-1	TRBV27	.	CASSLMDSSEAFF	TGTGCCAGCAGTTTAATGGATTCGTCTGAAGCTTTCTTT
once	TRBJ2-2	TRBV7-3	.	CASRATAYTGELFF	TGTGCCAGCAGGGCTACAGCGTACACCGGGGAGCTGTTTTTT
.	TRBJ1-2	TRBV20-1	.	CSASPQGDWTF	TGCAGTGCTTCCCCCCAGGGTGATTGGACCTTC
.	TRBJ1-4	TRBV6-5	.	CASSYLEWNREKLFF	TGTGCCAGCAGTTACCTAGAATGGAATCGAGAAAAACTGTTTTTT